These 27 T cell receptor beta chains originate from one sample sequenced in a study of T cell clonality in common variable immunodeficiency. Here immunoSEQ multiplex PCR was the method, and the copy in TCRdb shows in-frame clones only, minus some. There are approximately 44,000 clones in the sample, none observed a single time. Specimen: peripheral blood mononuclear cells. The receptors originated from a person aged 18-70 years in good health.

This clone showed up many times. The read finishes 3 residues shy of the CDR3 end, and the germline J gene is used to complete it. The chain has TRBV7-8 and TRBJ1-4; D gene uncertain. The CDR3 is 13 residues long. Deletions cut 1 base from V and 10 bases from J, with 10 bases between. Germline CDR1 SGHVS, CDR2 FQNEAQ. The CDR3 DNA, read in part, is TGTGCCAGCAGCTTAGTAGAGCGGGGAAAA. Its translation: CASSLVERGK. In full, the CDR3 is CASSLVERGKLFF.

At least ten counts were recorded for this clone. The sequenced part of the CDR3 DNA is TGCGCCAGCAGCTTGGGACAGTCCTACAATGAG. Its protein product is CASSLGQSYNE. The complete CDR3 reads CASSLGQSYNEQFF. The chain couples TRBV5-1 to TRBJ2-1, with D possibly TRBD1 on 5 matching bases. The read halts 3 residues ahead of the CDR3 end, with the missing end drawn from the germline J gene. V was pared by 0 bases and J by 1 base, with 5 bases between. Germline V gene lookup returns CDR1 SGHRS and CDR2 YFSETQ. CDR3 length: 14 amino acids.

Regarding this clone: Sequencing ends 3 residues short of the CDR3 end; the germline J gene provides the rest. This chain connects TRBV7-9 to TRBJ1-1; weak D call: TRBD1 (6 bases). V lost 10 bases and J 4 bases, leaving 16 bases between the germline ends. This CDR3 is built from 13 residues. Germline V CDR1 and CDR2: SEHNR, FQNEAQ (reference sequence). CDR3 DNA (partial): TGTGCCATCCAAGGGACAACAGGCACTGAA. Protein: CAIQGTTGTE. The complete CDR3 reads CAIQGTTGTEAFF.

This clone was counted ten times or more. The CDR3 is cut off 3 residues early in the read; its end comes from the germline J gene. The chain has TRBV7-9 and TRBJ2-1, with 8 bases aligning to TRBD2. Germline trimming cut 5 bases from V and 9 bases from J; bases unmatched to any gene: 9. The CDR3 covers 14 residues. In germline, CDR1 is SEHNR, CDR2 FQNEAQ (reference sequence). The sequenced part of the CDR3 DNA is TGTGCCAGCAGCCCCCCGACTAGCGATGGTGAG. This codes for CASSPPTSDGE. The CDR3 as a whole reads CASSPPTSDGEQFF. Drawing the rest from reference TRBV7-9 and TRBJ2-1, the complete variable domain is DTGVSQNPRHKITKRGQNVTFRCDPISEHNRLYWYRQTLGQGPEFLTYFQNEAQLEKSRLLSDRFSAERPKGSFSTLEIQRTEQGDSAMYLCASSPPTSDGEQFFGPGTRLTVL.

Details on this clone: Read coverage stops 3 residues before the CDR3 terminus; the germline J gene supplies the remainder. The chain couples TRBV13 to TRBJ2-7, with D perhaps TRBD1 or TRBD2 (5 bases each). The CDR3 sequence is 14 residues long. With 0 bases removed from V and 2 bases from J, the gap between germline ends came to 8 bases. CDR1 and CDR2 (germline): PRHDT, FYEKMQ (reference sequence). The CDR3 spells CASSLGRGAYEQYF. CDR3 bases read: TGTGCCAGCAGCTTAGGTAGGGGAGCCTACGAG.

The sample holds many counts of this clone. Coverage ceases 3 residues before the CDR3 finishes, and the germline J gene fills in the end. The chain joins TRBV19 to TRBJ1-1, with D maybe TRBD1 (6 bases). The V gene's germline CDR1 is LNHDA and CDR2 SQIVND (reference sequence). CDR3 size: 18 residues. The V end lost 3 bases, the J end lost 0 bases, and 20 bases lay between the germline ends. The CDR3 spells CASSMNTGTWLMNTEAFF. The CDR3 DNA, read in part, is TGTGCCAGTAGTATGAACACAGGGACCTGGCTCATGAACACTGAA.

Many counts were recorded for this clone. The CDR3 end falls 3 residues outside the read, so it is completed with the germline J gene. The chain uses TRBV19 and TRBJ2-7, with 7 nucleotides matching TRBD2. The CDR3 covers 14 residues. Germline V gene data show CDR1 as LNHDA and CDR2 as SQIVND (reference sequence). The J segment lost 6 bases and the V segment lost 5 bases, leaving 10 bases of the junction unmatched. This chain's CDR3 is CASSEVLALGEQYF. The sequenced part of the CDR3 DNA is TGTGCCAGTAGTGAGGTACTAGCGCTAGGCGAG.

This clone was observed at least ten times. Read sequence stops 3 residues before the CDR3 end, and the germline J gene provides the missing end. This chain links TRBV4-2 with TRBJ2-3; D call uncertain. The CDR3 length is 14 residues. Germline CDR1 reads LGHNA; CDR2 reads YNFKEQ. V gave up 0 bases and J gave up 2 bases, with 6 bases separating them. CDR3 loop: CASSQESYTDTQYF. The covered CDR3 bases are TGTGCCAGCAGCCAAGAGAGCTACACAGATACG.

Many counts were recorded for this clone. The CDR3 DNA, read in part, is TGTGCCAGCAACCCGGGACAGGGTGTGGAGACC. Encoded protein: CASNPGQGVET. The whole CDR3 sequence is CASNPGQGVETQYF. The chain uses TRBV2 and TRBJ2-5; 9 bases are a match to TRBD1. The CDR3 end is not reached by the read, which stops 3 residues before it; the germline J gene fills it in. Germline loops: CDR1 SNHLY, CDR2 FYNNEI. CDR3 length: 14 amino acids. Losses at the gene ends were 7 bases for V and 5 bases for J; bases not matched to a gene: 8.

This clone appeared many times. The read is 3 residues too short to cover the CDR3 end, so that end is filled in from the germline J gene. The chain recombines TRBV19 with TRBJ1-1; 9 nucleotides agree with TRBD1. CDR1 LNHDA and CDR2 SQIVND come from the germline V gene (reference sequence). Trimming cost V 4 bases and J 1 base; bases outside gene matches: 7. The CDR3 loop spans 16 amino acids. This chain's CDR3 is CASSTDRGKGNTEAFF. CDR3 DNA (partial): TGTGCCAGTAGTACGGACAGGGGAAAGGGGAACACTGAA.

This clone was picked up many times. The read finishes 3 residues shy of the CDR3 end, and the germline J gene is used to complete it. The V call is TRBV29-1, the J call TRBJ2-6; a weak D match, TRBD1 (6 bases). The V end was cut by 1 base, the J end by 2 bases, with 9 bases between. Germline assignment: CDR1 SQVTM and CDR2 ANQGSEA. The length of the CDR3 is 15 residues. The CDR3 loop is CSVEGRQAGANVLTF. The CDR3 bases that were read are TGCAGCGTTGAAGGAAGACAGGCTGGGGCCAACGTC.

This clone showed up many times. The CDR3 is cut off 3 residues early in the read; its end comes from the germline J gene. The chain employs TRBV20-1 and TRBJ1-1; the D gene is possibly TRBD1 (5 bases). This CDR3 has 15 amino acids. Trimming took off 3 bases at V and 6 bases at J, with 20 bases between the two ends. CDR1 and CDR2 from the germline V gene are DFQATT and SNEGSKA (reference sequence). CDR3 bases read: TGCAGTGCTAGTGTCTGGGACTTCGATTATGCTGAA. Its protein product is CSASVWDFDYAE. The full CDR3 protein is CSASVWDFDYAEAFF.

This clone was seen at least ten times. The read stops 3 residues short of the end of the CDR3; the missing end is completed from the germline J gene. The chain has TRBV10-3 and TRBJ2-7, with 13 bases matching TRBD2. Trimming cost V 9 bases and J 5 bases; bases outside gene matches: 4. Germline V CDR1 and CDR2: ENHRY, SYGVKD. The CDR3 sequence is 13 residues long. CDR3 loop: CAIRTSGRNEQYF. The sequenced CDR3 bases are TGTGCCATTCGGACTAGCGGGAGAAACGAG.

This clone was seen at least ten times. The CDR3 extends 3 residues past the end of the read, so its final part is completed from the germline J gene. The chain combines TRBV30 with TRBJ2-2, with 8 bases matching TRBD2. CDR3 length: 15 residues. Trimming removed 5 bases from V and 1 base from J; junction bases left unmatched: 6. Germline CDR1 reads GTSNPN; CDR2 reads SVGIG (reference sequence). CDR3: CAWVQAGVNTGELFF. The sequenced part of the CDR3 DNA is TGTGCCTGGGTCCAAGCGGGGGTGAACACCGGGGAG.

This clone was detected a few times. Sequencing ends 3 residues short of the CDR3 end; the germline J gene provides the rest. V gene TRBV7-9 combines with J gene TRBJ2-5; perhaps TRBD1 as D (6 bases). The germline CDR1 and CDR2 sequences are SEHNR and FQNEAQ (reference sequence). The V gene lost 8 bases and the J gene lost 2 bases, with 12 bases spanning the gap. The CDR3 has 13 amino acids. The part of the CDR3 DNA that was read is TGTGCCAGCCAGAGTCAGGGGCAAGAGACC. It codes for CASQSQGQET. The full CDR3 reads CASQSQGQETQYF.

In its sample, this clone was seen many times. The sequenced fragment ends 3 residues before the CDR3 boundary, so the rest is inferred from the germline J gene. V gene TRBV28 combines with J gene TRBJ2-6; a possible D gene is TRBD2 (5 bases). The CDR3 runs 14 residues. CDR1 MDHEN and CDR2 SYDVKM come from the germline V gene. V lost 7 bases to trimming and J lost 1 base, with 8 bases between them. The CDR3 reads CASTRLSGANVLTF. The sequenced CDR3 bases are TGTGCCAGCACTCGACTATCTGGGGCCAACGTC.

This clone was detected ten times or more. The read ends 3 residues before the CDR3 terminus; that terminus is restored from the germline J gene. The chain uses TRBV12-3 or TRBV12-4 and TRBJ1-5; tentatively, D is TRBD1 (5 bases). Trimming removed 4 bases at V and 4 bases at J, with 5 bases between. This CDR3 spans 12 amino acids. The CDR3 reads CASSSGNQPQHF. CDR3 DNA, as far as it was read: TGTGCCAGCAGTTCAGGGAATCAGCCC.

This clone was recorded at least ten times. The DNA ends 3 residues before the CDR3 does, and the rest of the CDR3 is filled in from the germline J gene. The chain combines TRBV5-4 with TRBJ1-6, with 7 positions matching TRBD1. This CDR3 region has 15 residues. V dropped 4 bases and J dropped 0; count of bases not matched to a gene: 1. Looked up from germline, CDR1 is SGHNT and CDR2 is YYREEE (reference sequence). This CDR3 reads CASSRDSSYNSPLHF. The sequenced part of the CDR3 DNA is TGTGCCAGCAGCAGGGACAGCTCCTATAATTCACCC.

This clone was observed a few times. The CDR3 is cut off 3 residues early in the read; its end comes from the germline J gene. The chain uses TRBV10-2 and TRBJ1-1; D might be TRBD1 (6 bases). The CDR3 contains 12 residues. Germline-derived CDR1 and CDR2 are WSHSY and SAAADI. V was clipped by 8 bases and J by 6 bases, with 13 bases between them. The covered CDR3 bases are TGCGCCAGCCTCAGGGGTGAGGCTGAA. Amino acids: CASLRGEAE. Given in full, the CDR3 is CASLRGEAEAFF.

This clone has ten or more counts. The read stops 3 residues short of the end of the CDR3; the missing end is completed from the germline J gene. The rearrangement uses TRBV4-1 and TRBJ2-2; 7 bases map to TRBD2. CDR3 size: 15 residues. The germline gives CDR1 MGHRA, CDR2 YSYEKL. V lost 7 bases, J lost 6 bases, and 11 bases stayed unmatched. The sequenced part of the CDR3 DNA is TGCGCCAGCACCGAAAGTCGGGGGGTTCCCGGGGAG. Protein product: CASTESRGVPGE. The CDR3 in full is CASTESRGVPGELFF.

In this sample, this clone turned up many times. The sequence runs out 3 residues before the end of the CDR3; the remainder is reconstructed from the germline J gene. The V and J genes are TRBV30 and TRBJ1-2, with D possibly matching TRBD1 (5 bases). CDR3 size: 15 residues. The V end was cut by 0 bases, the J end by 0 bases, with 11 bases between. In germline, CDR1 is GTSNPN, CDR2 SVGIG (reference sequence). This CDR3 reads CAWSVWGTTNYGYTF. CDR3 DNA, as far as it was read: TGTGCCTGGAGTGTCTGGGGGACTACTAACTATGGC.

This clone was detected ten times or more. The observed sequence ends 3 residues before the CDR3 terminus, with the missing tail filled in from the germline J gene. Other nucleotide sequences in the sample specify the same CDR3. The rearrangement links TRBV12-3 or TRBV12-4 to TRBJ2-7; D not certain. The CDR3 covers 15 residues. The V end lost 6 bases, the J end lost 0 bases, and 15 bases lay between the germline ends. Incomplete CDR3 DNA: TGTGCCAGCAGCCCTTCCCAGATAAGCTCCTACGAG. It specifies CASSPSQISSYE. The entire CDR3 sequence reads CASSPSQISSYEQYF.

This clone was seen many times. The sequenced fragment ends 3 residues before the CDR3 boundary, so the rest is inferred from the germline J gene. The rearrangement uses TRBV7-8 and TRBJ2-7; 10 nucleotides align to TRBD2. The germline CDR1 and CDR2 sequences are SGHVS and FQNEAQ. This CDR3 spans 18 amino acids. V lost 6 bases, J lost 5 bases, and 19 bases stayed unmatched. CDR3 DNA, as far as it was read: TGTGCCAGCAGACGATCCATCCTTTCTAGCGGGAGAATAGACGAG. Residues: CASRRSILSSGRIDE. The complete CDR3 sequence is CASRRSILSSGRIDEQYF.

At least ten counts were recorded for this clone. The read gets to within 3 residues of the CDR3 end, and the germline J gene fills in the rest. The chain employs TRBV28 and TRBJ2-7; TRBD1 matches at 10 bases. V was clipped by 6 bases and J by 5 bases; unmatched bases: 22. Germline V gene sequence: CDR1 MDHEN, CDR2 SYDVKM. The CDR3 contains 19 residues. The CDR3 region is CASSLHPARTAGQGNEQYF. CDR3 DNA (partial): TGTGCCAGCAGCCTACACCCCGCCCGTACAGCGGGACAGGGGAACGAG.

In this sample, this clone turned up a few times. One end of the junction does not line up with germline, which may come from a read error. The read halts 3 residues ahead of the CDR3 end, with the missing end drawn from the germline J gene. This rearrangement joins TRBV7-9 to TRBJ2-3; 7 bases match TRBD1. There are 15 residues in the CDR3. Germline lookup yields CDR1 SEHNR and CDR2 FQNEAQ (reference sequence). The CDR3 here is CASSPFTGATNTQYF. The part of the CDR3 DNA that was read is TGTGCCAGCAGCCCCTTCACAGGGGCCACAAATACG.

This clone was counted many times. The CDR3 extends 3 residues past the end of the read, so its final part is completed from the germline J gene. The chain recombines TRBV20-1 with TRBJ2-3, with 10 nucleotides matching TRBD2. The V and J ends lost 3 bases and 7 bases, in that order; junction bases with no gene match: 10. Germline V CDR1 and CDR2: DFQATT, SNEGSKA (reference sequence). The length of the CDR3 is 15 residues. Here the CDR3 reads CSASPLAGAVNTQYF. The sequenced part of the CDR3 DNA is TGCAGTGCTAGCCCTCTAGCGGGAGCGGTAAATACG.

This clone was recorded at least ten times. The read stops 3 residues short of the end of the CDR3; the missing end is completed from the germline J gene. The chain links TRBV4-1 to TRBJ1-1, with D perhaps TRBD1 (6 bases). Per germline, CDR1 MGHRA and CDR2 YSYEKL. Trimming removed 9 bases at V and 5 bases at J, with 22 bases between. The CDR3 has 15 residues. CDR3 protein: CASTLNRVVYTEAFF. The part of the CDR3 DNA that was read is TGCGCCAGTACTCTTAACAGGGTGGTTTATACTGAA.